This T cell receptor beta chain is from a study of blood T cells in healthy people across ages. There are a few counts of this clonotype. The V gene lost 2 bases and the J gene lost 4 bases, with 12 bases spanning the gap. This CDR3 is built from 14 residues. The germline V gene encodes CDR1 SGHVS and CDR2 FQNEAQ. Each sample used at least 6.5 million PBMCs. With a J-beta primer mix and a sample-barcoded 5' primer, a second PCR ran 7 to 11 cycles. TCRdb re-called the 5' RACE reads through MiXCR, storing one row per CDR3 protein. Of around 280,000 distinct CDR3 sequences listed, about 25% are singletons.

The origin of this receptor is a woman in her sixties or seventies in good health. What was sequenced was blood. V is TRBV7-8 and J is TRBJ2-7, with D perhaps matching TRBD2 (5 bases). This CDR3 reads CASSLFGGTYEQYF. The DNA for the CDR3 is TGTGCCAGCAGCTTATTCGGAGGAACTTACGAGCAGTACTTC.